The entry below describes one T cell receptor beta chain. The antigen is unknown. The sample belongs to a study of cytotoxic CD8 clonotypes in ibrutinib-treated CLL. Study at large: The authors obtained response samples at a median of approximately 11 months of treatment, range 6 to 36. Findings and limits, study-wide: Upon ibrutinib response clonality rose, and upon progression it fell back toward baseline.

V lost 2 bases to trimming and J lost 5 bases, with 6 bases between them. Germline lookup yields CDR1 MGHRA and CDR2 YSYEKL. The CDR3 length is 13 residues. Profiling relied on immunoSEQ multiplex PCR, and the TCRdb table lists in-frame clones only, not all of them. The sample gives over 250,000 clones, around 77% of which show up once; roughly 5% is in the top ten. The chain recombines TRBV4-1 with TRBJ1-4; no clear D gene. The clonotype comes from a human donor with chronic lymphocytic leukemia. Sequencing was performed on PBMCs, taken at disease progression, from a patient treated with ibrutinib. Written as DNA, the CDR3 is TGCGCCAGCAGCCAACTGCCAAATGAAAAACTGTTTTTT. Protein product: CASSQLPNEKLFF.